The next 22 T cell receptor beta chains were all read from a single sample in a study of blood T cells in healthy people across ages. Using a J-beta primer mix together with a sample-barcoded 5' primer, a second PCR was run for roughly 6 to 12 cycles. TCRdb re-called the 5' RACE reads with MiXCR, one entry per CDR3 protein. The table has some 710,000 distinct CDR3 sequences, around half seen once; the top ten hold 15% to 20%. The specimen was blood. The receptors derive from a man older than 75 in good health.

V is TRBV4-3 and J is TRBJ2-7; 9 nucleotides agree with TRBD2. CDR1 and CDR2 from the germline V gene are LGHNA and YSLEER. The CDR3 extends over 16 amino acids. With V trimmed by 1 base and J by 1 base, 5 bases remained unmatched. The CDR3 region has the DNA TGCGCCAGCAGCCAAGGGCTAGCGGGGTTATCCTACGAGCAGTACTTC. As protein: CASSQGLAGLSYEQYF.

This clonotype was seen a few times. The V and J genes are TRBV7-8 and TRBJ2-5, with 11 bases aligning to TRBD2. Germline V CDR1 and CDR2: SGHVS, FQNEAQ. Trimming took 7 bases from V and 1 from J; bases not matched to a gene: 11. The CDR3 is 17 residues long. Here the CDR3 DNA reads TGTGCCAGCACCTATTCGTCCGGGACTAGCGGCCAAGAGACCCAGTACTTC. This encodes CASTYSSGTSGQETQYF.

The gene calls are TRBV27 and TRBJ2-4; D perhaps matches TRBD2 (6 bases). The DNA end is a closer match to TRBJ2-7, so the J assignment may be wrong. Germline V gene data show CDR1 as MNHEY and CDR2 as SMNVEV (reference sequence). There are 15 residues in the CDR3. In DNA form, the CDR3 reads TGTGCCAGCAGTTTAGTGTCGGGAGATGGATACGAGCAGTACTTC. Protein sequence: CASSLVSGDGYEQYF.

The chain uses TRBV27 and TRBJ2-3; 8 nucleotides align to TRBD2. The germline gives CDR1 MNHEY, CDR2 SMNVEV (reference sequence). This CDR3 has 16 residues. The V segment lost 6 bases and the J segment 5 bases; nucleotides outside the gene matches: 13. CDR3 in DNA: TGTGCCAGCAGGGGGGAGGGACTAGGATCAGTAGATACGCAGTATTTT. Protein product: CASRGEGLGSVDTQYF.

The V call is TRBV20-1, the J call TRBJ2-5, with D possibly being TRBD2 (6 bases). The CDR3 totals 14 residues. Trimming removed 5 bases from V and 2 bases from J, with 15 bases in between. Germline V gene lookup returns CDR1 DFQATT and CDR2 SNEGSKA (reference sequence). The chain's CDR3 is CSAARGAGQETQYF. CDR3 nucleotide sequence: TGCAGTGCTGCACGCGGGGCGGGGCAAGAGACCCAGTACTTC.

For the CDR3, the DNA is TGTGCCAGCAGCTTAGGGCAGGGGGCCGGAGGCATTCAGTACTTC. Its translation: CASSLGQGAGGIQYF. The chain links TRBV7-2 to TRBJ2-4, with 8 bases matching TRBD1. The V segment lost 1 base and the J segment 9 bases; nucleotides outside the gene matches: 8. The CDR3 length is 15 residues. CDR1 SGHTA and CDR2 FQGNSA come from the germline V gene.

Notes on this clonotype: An end of the junction differs from the germline gene, which may be a read error. This chain links TRBV7-9 with TRBJ2-5; D remains ambiguous. CDR1 and CDR2 from the germline V gene are SEHNR and FQNEAQ (reference sequence). This CDR3 region has 17 residues. CDR3 bases: TGTGCCAGCAGCTCCCCTCCGGACGGCAAGTTACAAGAGACTCAGTACTTC. Translating gives CASSSPPDGKLQETQYF.

This clonotype was counted between two and nine times. The CDR3 protein is CSARGLAAFNEQFF. In DNA, the CDR3 is TGCAGTGCTAGGGGACTAGCGGCCTTCAATGAGCAGTTCTTC. The chain couples TRBV20-1 to TRBJ2-1, with 11 positions matching TRBD2. After removal of 3 bases from V and 6 bases from J, the junction contained 4 bases not matched to a gene. Germline assignment: CDR1 DFQATT and CDR2 SNEGSKA (reference sequence). This CDR3 comprises 14 residues.

This chain joins TRBV7-2 and TRBJ2-7; 12 bases are a match to TRBD2. This CDR3 is built from 17 residues. Germline V gene lookup returns CDR1 SGHTA and CDR2 FQGNSA. After removal of 2 bases from V and 7 bases from J, the junction contained 12 bases not matched to a gene. The CDR3 nucleotides are TGTGCCAGCAGCTTAATGACTAGCGGGAGTTCCTACAATGAGCAGTACTTC. Translating gives CASSLMTSGSSYNEQYF.

The rearrangement uses TRBV6-5 and TRBJ2-4; perhaps TRBD2 as D (6 bases). The tail of the sequence fits TRBJ2-5 better, so the J call may be wrong. CDR3 length: 15 amino acids. Germline lookup yields CDR1 MNHEY and CDR2 SVGAGI. CDR3: CASSYTAGRGETQYF. DNA for the CDR3: TGTGCCAGCAGTTACACCGCGGGGAGAGGAGAGACCCAGTACTTC.

Note on this clonotype: A much larger clone is a single base away; this may be a read error. The chain is built from TRBV4-1 and TRBJ2-5; D uncertain. Germline assignment: CDR1 MGHRA and CDR2 YSYEKL. There are 12 residues in the CDR3. CDR3 DNA: TGCGCCAGCAGCCGGTCCCAAGAGACCCGGTACTTC. Residues: CASSRSQETRYF.

V is TRBV5-1 and J is TRBJ2-3; TRBD2 agrees at 9 bases. This CDR3 has 16 residues. After removal of 0 bases from V and 7 bases from J, the junction contained 9 bases not matched to a gene. The germline V gene encodes CDR1 SGHRS and CDR2 YFSETQ. The CDR3 region is CASSLGDSGSKYTQYF. DNA for the CDR3: TGCGCCAGCAGCTTGGGAGATAGCGGGAGTAAATATACGCAGTATTTT.

The genes are TRBV4-2 and TRBJ2-1, with 9 nucleotides matching TRBD2. The CDR3 consists of 16 residues. The junction had 9 bases not matched to a gene; V was cut back by 1 base and J by 8 bases. Germline V gene lookup returns CDR1 LGHNA and CDR2 YNFKEQ. In DNA form, the CDR3 reads TGTGCCAGCAGCCAAGGGGATAGCGGGAGAACCGATGAGCAGTTCTTC. This encodes CASSQGDSGRTDEQFF.

This clonotype was observed once. Since a much larger clone is just one base distant, this may be a read error. The rearrangement joins TRBV10-3 to TRBJ2-7, with D unclear. The CDR3 is made up of 13 amino acids. Trimming left V 2 bases short and J 1 base short, with 6 bases between. Germline V lookup: CDR1 ENHRY, CDR2 SYGVKD. In DNA, the CDR3 is TGTGCCATCAGTGAGGTAAGGTCCTACGAGCAGTACTTC. Translated, it gives CAISEVRSYEQYF.

The V call is TRBV24-1, the J call TRBJ2-2, with 8 bases fitting TRBD1. CDR3 size: 16 residues. Germline values: CDR1 KGHDR, CDR2 SFDVKD. With 6 bases clipped from V and 7 bases from J, the junction kept 12 bases outside the gene matches. This CDR3 reads CATSTSWGQVGGELFF. DNA of the CDR3: TGTGCCACCAGTACTTCTTGGGGACAGGTTGGCGGGGAGCTGTTTTTT.

This sequence joins TRBV3-1 and TRBJ2-7, with TRBD2 matching 11 bases. V gave up 5 bases and J gave up 7 bases; unmatched junction bases: 16. CDR3 length: 17 amino acids. The germline V gene has CDR1 LGHDT and CDR2 YNNKEL (reference sequence). For the CDR3, the DNA is TGTGCCAGCAGCTCCCGGACTAGCGGGCTGTCCTACAATGAGCAGTACTTC. This gives the protein CASSSRTSGLSYNEQYF.

This clonotype was picked up a small number of times. The chain is built from TRBV20-1 and TRBJ2-5, with no clear D. The end of the DNA fits TRBJ2-7 better, so the J call may be wrong. The CDR3 totals 13 residues. Germline-derived CDR1 and CDR2 are DFQATT and SNEGSKA (reference sequence). The CDR3 coding sequence is TGCAGTGCTAGAGAGGTCTGGGGCTACGAGCAGTACTTC. Encoded protein: CSAREVWGYEQYF.

In its sample, this clonotype was seen many times. The chain joins TRBV7-2 to TRBJ2-1, with unresolved D. Germline loops: CDR1 SGHTA, CDR2 FQGNSA. Trimming pared 5 bases from V and 9 bases from J, leaving 17 bases between. There are 14 residues in the CDR3. The CDR3 is CASSPLALASEQFF. DNA of the CDR3: TGTGCCAGCAGCCCCTTAGCACTGGCCAGTGAGCAGTTCTTC.

The chain recombines TRBV20-1 with TRBJ1-2; the D gene is possibly TRBD1 (5 bases). The CDR3 contains 14 residues. Trimming took 0 bases from V and 5 from J, leaving 13 bases between them. Germline loops: CDR1 DFQATT, CDR2 SNEGSKA (reference sequence). CDR3 coding DNA: TGCAGTGCTAGAGATCCCCGGGGGAGATATGGCTACACCTTC. The encoded protein is CSARDPRGRYGYTF.

This clonotype was counted at least ten times. This chain uses TRBV12-3 or TRBV12-4 with TRBJ1-4; 7 bases match TRBD1. Trimming at V came to 6 bases and at J to 4 bases, leaving 11 bases not matched to a gene. This CDR3 region has 16 residues. This chain's CDR3 is CASRRMGTVVNEKLFF. In DNA form, the CDR3 reads TGTGCCAGCAGACGTATGGGGACAGTGGTTAATGAAAAACTGTTTTTT.

The chain employs TRBV11-2 and TRBJ2-1; either TRBD1 or TRBD2 may supply D (5 bases each). Germline-derived CDR1 and CDR2 are SGHAT and FQNNGV. The CDR3 contains 17 residues. Trimming cost V 2 bases and J 3 bases, with 17 bases left between them. CDR3 protein: CASSLMTGTTNYNEQFF. The DNA for the CDR3 is TGTGCCAGCAGCTTAATGACCGGGACGACCAACTACAATGAGCAGTTCTTC.

V usage is TRBV29-1 and J usage is TRBJ2-1; no clear D gene. CDR1 is SQVTM, CDR2 ANQGSEA, per germline. This CDR3 is 17 amino acids long. V was trimmed by 3 bases and J by 0 bases, leaving 18 bases between them. The CDR3 DNA reads as TGCAGCGTTGATCGGACGCACCTCTACAACTCCTACAATGAGCAGTTCTTC. Its protein is CSVDRTHLYNSYNEQFF.